These 12 T cell receptor beta chains were all obtained from the same sample, sequenced in a study of shared clonotypes between healthy human individuals. Generated by immunoSEQ multiplex PCR, the TCRdb table keeps only in-frame clones and is missing some. The table shows a few million clones, with less than 95% occurring only once. Sequenced: naive CD4+ T cells from PBMCs. Specified subset: CD45RA+ positively selected. Every receptor here comes from a young man in good health. Some clones in this sample may be carry-over from other donors' samples.

The chain is built from TRBV7-9 and TRBJ2-1; 9 positions agree with TRBD2. J lost 9 bases, V lost 4 bases, and 1 base had no gene match. Germline V gives CDR1 SEHNR, CDR2 FQNEAQ (reference sequence). This CDR3 contains 12 residues. In nucleotides, the CDR3 is TGTGCCAGCAGCTCTAGCGGGACTGAGCAGTTCTTC. This codes for CASSSSGTEQFF.

This clone occurred a few times. This same CDR3 is encoded by further DNA sequences in the sample. The gene calls are TRBV28 and TRBJ1-5, with 7 bases fitting TRBD1. Trimming took 8 bases from V and 3 from J; bases not matched to a gene: 1. The CDR3 is made up of 12 amino acids. Germline-derived CDR1 and CDR2 are MDHEN and SYDVKM. CDR3 loop: CASGTVNQPQHF. CDR3 bases: TGTGCCAGCGGGACAGTCAATCAGCCCCAGCATTTT.

The chain recombines TRBV2 with TRBJ2-7; 15 bases are shared with TRBD2. The CDR3 is 16 residues long. CDR1 is SNHLY, CDR2 FYNNEI, per germline. After removal of 5 bases from V and 3 bases from J, the junction contained 5 bases not matched to a gene. This chain's CDR3 is CASSLPGLAGGYEQYF. The CDR3 DNA reads as TGTGCCAGCAGTTTACCGGGACTAGCGGGAGGCTACGAGCAGTACTTC.

The chain carries TRBV7-3 and TRBJ1-2; perhaps TRBD1 as D (5 bases). The CDR3 is 14 amino acids. CDR1 SGHTA and CDR2 FQGTGA come from the germline V gene. V lost 3 bases, J lost 6 bases, and 14 bases lay in between. The CDR3 sequence is CASSFGTSGDGYTF. CDR3 in DNA: TGTGCCAGCAGCTTCGGGACCTCCGGGGATGGCTACACCTTC.

The chain employs TRBV19 and TRBJ1-2; no reliable D call. The CDR3 contains 13 residues. V was pared by 3 bases and J by 4 bases, with 9 bases between. Germline V gene lookup returns CDR1 LNHDA and CDR2 SQIVND (reference sequence). The CDR3 DNA sequence: TGTGCCAGTAGTATGCGGGGAGCCTATGGCTACACCTTC. Translation gives CASSMRGAYGYTF.

The chain has TRBV5-4 and TRBJ1-2; 8 bases align to TRBD1. V lost 4 bases to trimming and J lost 5 bases; unmatched junction nucleotides: 13. The CDR3 totals 16 residues. The germline CDR1 and CDR2 sequences are SGHNT and YYREEE (reference sequence). The CDR3 region is CASSPNTGGGRYGYTF. CDR3 DNA sequence: TGTGCCAGCAGCCCGAATACAGGGGGGGGGCGGTATGGCTACACCTTC. The full variable domain, its missing parts supplied by reference TRBV5-4 and TRBJ1-2, is ETGVTQSPTHLIKTRGQQVTLRCSSQSGHNTVSWYQQALGQGPQFIFQYYREEENGRGNFPPRFSGLQFPNYSSELNVNALELDDSALYLCASSPNTGGGRYGYTFGSGTRLTVV.

A word on this clone: Different DNA sequences within this sample yield the same CDR3. The chain combines TRBV7-2 with TRBJ1-1; no definite D call. V was shortened by 1 base and J by 6 bases, with 3 bases between the two germline ends. The CDR3 consists of 11 residues. CDR1 SGHTA and CDR2 FQGNSA come from the germline V gene. The CDR3 reads CASSLVSEAFF. The DNA of the CDR3 is TGTGCCAGCAGCTTAGTCTCTGAAGCTTTCTTT.

This clone was found once. The chain is built from TRBV6-1 and TRBJ2-7, with 7 bases lining up with TRBD1. The V gene end was trimmed by 3 bases and the J gene end by 3 bases; junction bases not matched to a gene: 8. The CDR3 totals 15 residues. CDR1 is MNHNS and CDR2 is SASEGT in the germline V gene. The CDR3 protein is CASSDKGQRHYEQYF. CDR3 sequence (DNA): TGTGCCAGCAGTGATAAGGGACAGAGACACTACGAGCAGTACTTC.

J is TRBJ1-1 and V is TRBV10-1, with 8 bases matching TRBD1. Germline CDR1 and CDR2: WNHNN and SYGVQD (reference sequence). The CDR3 totals 15 residues. V gave up 6 bases and J gave up 0 bases; unmatched junction bases: 6. The CDR3 DNA follows: TGCGCCAGCAGCCAAAGACAGGGGATGAACACTGAAGCTTTCTTT. It yields the protein CASSQRQGMNTEAFF.

The gene calls are TRBV7-2 and TRBJ1-1; D gene unclear. Germline-derived CDR1 and CDR2 are SGHTA and FQGNSA. The CDR3 consists of 15 residues. The V and J ends lost 1 base and 3 bases respectively, with 12 bases between them. The CDR3 DNA is TGTGCCAGCAGCTTAGTGGCCCTCCCGGACACTGAAGCTTTCTTT. Translation gives CASSLVALPDTEAFF.

The chain uses TRBV27 and TRBJ1-1; 10 positions agree with TRBD1. This CDR3 contains 16 residues. Losses at the gene ends were 6 bases for V and 4 bases for J; bases not matched to a gene: 11. Germline V gene lookup returns CDR1 MNHEY and CDR2 SMNVEV (reference sequence). The CDR3 reads CASSPRPGQGSTEAFF. The CDR3 DNA reads TGTGCCAGCAGCCCCAGGCCGGGACAGGGGTCCACTGAAGCTTTCTTT.

V is TRBV5-8 and J is TRBJ1-5; the match to TRBD1 covers 9 bases. V gave up 4 bases and J gave up 2 bases; unmatched junction bases: 7. The CDR3 has 16 amino acids. Germline lookup yields CDR1 SGHTS and CDR2 YDEGEE. The chain's CDR3 is CASSQRTGGGNQPQHF. CDR3 nucleotide sequence: TGTGCCAGCAGCCAGAGAACAGGGGGCGGCAATCAGCCCCAGCATTTT. Filled out from reference TRBV5-8 and TRBJ1-5, the complete variable domain reads EAGVTQSPTHLIKTRGQQATLRCSPISGHTSVYWYQQALGLGLQFLLWYDEGEERNRGNFPPRFSGRQFPNYSSELNVNALELEDSALYLCASSQRTGGGNQPQHFGDGTRLSIL.